The rows below give T cell receptor beta chains drawn from one sample of a study of T cell responses to AZD1222 COVID-19 vaccine. Generated by immunoSEQ multiplex PCR, the TCRdb table keeps only in-frame clones and is missing some. The sample shows around 150,000 clones, approximately 88% of them seen only once. Sequences were derived from peripheral blood, sampled on day 0 of AZD1222 vaccination. Every receptor here comes from an adult in good health. Each CDR3 is given with its conserved first and last residue. D genes are given only for firm matches. Size tells how often a clone was seen (once, few, many) or the class of an expanded clone, and some rows leave it out.

V	J	D	size	DNA	CDR3
TRBV5-6	TRBJ1-5	NA	NA	TGTGCCAGCAGCTTGTATCACAGGGAAGGCAATCAGCCCCAGCATTTT	CASSLYHREGNQPQHF
TRBV24-1	TRBJ1-5	TRBD1	NA	TGTGCCACCAGTGGGACAGGAGGAAGCAATCAGCCCCAGCATTTT	CATSGTGGSNQPQHF
TRBV19	TRBJ2-2	TRBD1	NA	TGTGCCAGTAGAGGGGACAGTAGATTGACCGGGGAGCTGTTTTTT	CASRGDSRLTGELFF
TRBV29-1	TRBJ2-3	TRBD1	NA	TGCAGCATCCAGGGGGCCTTTAGCACAGATACGCAGTATTTT	CSIQGAFSTDTQYF
TRBV5-4	TRBJ1-3	NA	NA	TGTGCCAGCAGCTTGGGAGGGGCTCATGGAAACACCATATATTTT	CASSLGGAHGNTIYF
TRBV7-9	TRBJ2-3	NA	NA	TGTGCCAGCAGCTTAGCAGGAGAAAGCACAGATACGCAGTATTTT	CASSLAGESTDTQYF
TRBV5-1	TRBJ2-1	TRBD2	NA	TGCGCCAGCAGCCCGGAGGTGGGACTAGCGGGGGGGGCCCTGTTCTTC	CASSPEVGLAGGALFF
TRBV24-1	TRBJ1-2	NA	NA	TGTGCCACCAGTGATTTGGGGGGAGGCTACACCTTC	CATSDLGGGYTF
TRBV28	TRBJ1-2	TRBD1	NA	TGTGCCAGCAGTCAGACAGGGGGTTACTATGGCTACACCTTC	CASSQTGGYYGYTF
TRBV5-1	TRBJ2-5	NA	NA	TGCGCCAGCAGCTTGGAAGGAGGAAAACAAGAGACCCAGTACTTC	CASSLEGGKQETQYF
TRBV28	TRBJ1-1	TRBD1	NA	TGTGCCAGCAGTGACCTGGGACAGGCGAACACTGAAGCTTTCTTT	CASSDLGQANTEAFF
TRBV28	TRBJ1-4	NA	NA	TGTGCCAGCAGCAAGGGGGGTGATAGGGAAAAACTGTTTTTT	CASSKGGDREKLFF
TRBV6-5	TRBJ1-6	TRBD1	NA	TGTGCCAGCCAGACAGGGCCGGGCAACCTCCACTTT	CASQTGPGNLHF
TRBV5-8	TRBJ1-2	TRBD1	NA	TGTGCCAGCAGCGAAGGACAGGGGAGAAACTATGGCTACACCTTC	CASSEGQGRNYGYTF
TRBV6-5	TRBJ1-2	NA	few	TGTGCCAGCAGCTCCGGGGGTAAAGCCTATGGCTACACCTTC	CASSSGGKAYGYTF
TRBV5-6	TRBJ2-7	TRBD1	NA	TGTGCCAGCAGCTCGGGACAGGTCAGGAGCGAGCAGTACTTC	CASSSGQVRSEQYF
TRBV7-2	TRBJ1-4	TRBD1	few	TGTGCCAGCAGCTTCAACAGGGGCACTAATGAAAAACTGTTTTTT	CASSFNRGTNEKLFF
TRBV10-3	TRBJ2-5	NA	NA	TGTGCCATCAGTGTTCAGGGACAAGAGACCCAGTACTTC	CAISVQGQETQYF
TRBV7-9	TRBJ1-1	NA	NA	TGTGCCAGCAGCTTTAGGGAGAACACTGAAGCTTTCTTT	CASSFRENTEAFF
TRBV5-4	TRBJ2-3	NA	NA	TGTGCCAGCATCCCTAGCCCCCAGGGAGATACGCAGTATTTT	CASIPSPQGDTQYF
TRBV6-5	TRBJ1-5	NA	once	TGTGCCAGCAGGCCCCACGGGGGCGTCAATCAGCCCCAGCATTTT	CASRPHGGVNQPQHF
TRBV5-5	TRBJ1-5	NA	NA	TGTGCCAGCAGCTCGGGAACAGCGGAGAATCAGCCCCAGCATTTT	CASSSGTAENQPQHF
TRBV7-8	TRBJ1-5	NA	NA	TGTGCCAGCAGCACCACCGGGACGATGGTGGGCAATCAGCCCCAGCATTTT	CASSTTGTMVGNQPQHF
TRBV5-6	TRBJ1-2	NA	NA	TGTGCCAGCAGCTTGTGGGAGGGAGTCGATGGCTACACCTTC	CASSLWEGVDGYTF
TRBV24-1	TRBJ1-2	TRBD1	NA	TGTGCCACCAGTGACCAGAACCAACAGGGGTATGGCTACACCTTC	CATSDQNQQGYGYTF
TRBV20-1	TRBJ2-3	TRBD2	NA	TGCAGTGCTAGTGACACTAGCGGGCAAAGCACAGATACGCAGTATTTT	CSASDTSGQSTDTQYF
TRBV30	TRBJ1-6	NA	NA	TGTGCCTGGAGTAATCGTCTTCCGGGCCAGGGAAATTCACCCCTCCACTTT	CAWSNRLPGQGNSPLHF